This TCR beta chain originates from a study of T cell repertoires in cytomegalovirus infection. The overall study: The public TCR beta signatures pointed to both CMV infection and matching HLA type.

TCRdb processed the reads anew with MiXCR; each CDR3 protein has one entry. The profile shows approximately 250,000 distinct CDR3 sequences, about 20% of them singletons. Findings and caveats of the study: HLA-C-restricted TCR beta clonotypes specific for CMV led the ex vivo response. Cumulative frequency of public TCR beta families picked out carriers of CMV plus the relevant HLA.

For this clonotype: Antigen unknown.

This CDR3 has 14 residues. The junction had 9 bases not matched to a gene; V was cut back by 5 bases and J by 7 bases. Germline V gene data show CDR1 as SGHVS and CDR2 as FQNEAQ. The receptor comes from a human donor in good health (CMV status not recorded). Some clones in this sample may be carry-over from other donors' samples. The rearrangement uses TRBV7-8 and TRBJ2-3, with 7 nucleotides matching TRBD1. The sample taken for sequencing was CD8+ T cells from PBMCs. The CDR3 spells CASSVGTAANTQYF. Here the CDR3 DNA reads TGTGCCAGCAGCGTCGGGACAGCTGCGAATACGCAGTATTTT.